The source of this T cell receptor beta chain is a study of OX40 agonist ivuxolimab in advanced cancers. This clone was seen just once. Its antigen is undetermined. Here immunoSEQ multiplex PCR was the method, and the copy in TCRdb shows in-frame clones only, minus some. The repertoire holds 70,000 to 90,000 clones, with under 95% as singletons. Overall study findings and caveats: Among the least clonally expanded were partial responders at 0.1-3.0 mg/kg. CD8+ T cells averaged more expanded clones than CD4+.

Germline values: CDR1 MNHEY, CDR2 SMNVEV (reference sequence). The CDR3 sequence is 15 residues long. V trimming: 5 bases; J trimming: 2 bases; junction bases outside the gene matches: 7. This sequence originates from an adult with an advanced solid tumor such as melanoma, head and neck, liver or kidney cancer. The chain is built from TRBV27 and TRBJ2-7; TRBD1 matches at 9 bases. Here the sequenced sample was CD4+ or CD8+ T cells sorted from blood, taken in a trial of the OX40 agonist ivuxolimab. CDR3 region: CASSIDRGVAYEQYF. The CDR3 DNA is TGTGCCAGCAGTATAGACAGGGGGGTCGCCTACGAGCAGTACTTC.